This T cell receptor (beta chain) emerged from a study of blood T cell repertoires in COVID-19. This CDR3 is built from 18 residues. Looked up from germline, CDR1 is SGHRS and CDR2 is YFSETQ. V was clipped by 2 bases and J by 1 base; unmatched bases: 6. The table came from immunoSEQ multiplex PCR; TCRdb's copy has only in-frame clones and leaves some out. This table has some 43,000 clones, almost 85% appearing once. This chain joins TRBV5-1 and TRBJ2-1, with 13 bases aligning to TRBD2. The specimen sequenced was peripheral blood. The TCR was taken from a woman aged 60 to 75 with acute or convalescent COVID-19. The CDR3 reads CASSFGTSGASSYNEQFF. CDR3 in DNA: TGCGCCAGCAGCTTCGGGACTAGCGGGGCCTCGTCCTACAATGAGCAGTTCTTC.